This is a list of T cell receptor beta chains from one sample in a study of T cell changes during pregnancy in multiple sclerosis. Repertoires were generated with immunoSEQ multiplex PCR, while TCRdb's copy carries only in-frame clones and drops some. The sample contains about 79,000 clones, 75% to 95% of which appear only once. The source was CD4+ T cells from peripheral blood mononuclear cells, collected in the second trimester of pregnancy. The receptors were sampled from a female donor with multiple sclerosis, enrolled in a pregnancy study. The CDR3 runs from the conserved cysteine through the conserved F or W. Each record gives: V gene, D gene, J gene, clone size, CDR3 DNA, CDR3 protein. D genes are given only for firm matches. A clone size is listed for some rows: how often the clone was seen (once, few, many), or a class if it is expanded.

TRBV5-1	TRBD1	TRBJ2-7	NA	TGCGCCAGCAGCTTGTGGGGACAGCGGTACGAGCAGTACTTC	CASSLWGQRYEQYF
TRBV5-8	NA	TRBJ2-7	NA	TGTGCCAGCAGCTTGTACAGGGGGGGGTACGAGCAGTACTTC	CASSLYRGGYEQYF
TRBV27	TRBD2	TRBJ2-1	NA	TGTGCCAGCAGTTTAGGGAGCGGGAGGGCCAATGAGCAGTTCTTC	CASSLGSGRANEQFF
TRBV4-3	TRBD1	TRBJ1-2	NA	TGCGCCAGCAGCCTCCAGGACAGGGCGACCGGCTACACCTTC	CASSLQDRATGYTF
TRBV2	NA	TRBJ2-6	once	TGTGCCAGCAGTGACGGTGGCGTCCTGACTTTC	CASSDGGVLTF
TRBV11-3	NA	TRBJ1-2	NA	TGTGCCAGCAGCTTTGAGGGTAATTGGTATGGCTACACCTTC	CASSFEGNWYGYTF
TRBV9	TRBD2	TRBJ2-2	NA	TGTGCCAGCAGCGCCTTTTCTAGCGGCGGGGCCGGGGAGCTGTTTTTT	CASSAFSSGGAGELFF
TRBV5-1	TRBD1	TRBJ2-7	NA	TGCGCCAGCAGCTTAACCGGGACAGGGGTCCTCGAGCAGTACTTC	CASSLTGTGVLEQYF
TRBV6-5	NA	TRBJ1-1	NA	TGTGCCAGCAGTCATGACTCCACCGCTGAAGCTTTCTTT	CASSHDSTAEAFF
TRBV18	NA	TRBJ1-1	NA	TGTGCCAGCTCACCACGGACATCGGCTACAATGAACACTGAAGCTTTCTTT	CASSPRTSATMNTEAFF
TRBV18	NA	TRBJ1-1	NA	TGTGCCAGCTCACCAGCCCAGCAGGGGAACACTGAAGCTTTCTTT	CASSPAQQGNTEAFF
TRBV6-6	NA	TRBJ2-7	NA	TGTGCCAGCAGTTATATCTTACCGGGGGAGCCGGACTTC	CASSYILPGEPDF
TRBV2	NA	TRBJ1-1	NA	TGTGCCAGCACGAGGGAACAGCTTTTTTCCTTCATGAACACTGAAGCTTTCTTT	CASTREQLFSFMNTEAFF
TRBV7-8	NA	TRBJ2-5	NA	TGTGCCAGCACCCCATGGGCGTACCAAGAGACCCAGTACTTC	CASTPWAYQETQYF
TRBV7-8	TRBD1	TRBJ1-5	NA	TGTGCCAGCAGCTTAGGACAGGGGGCGATAAACCAGCCCCAGCATTTT	CASSLGQGAINQPQHF
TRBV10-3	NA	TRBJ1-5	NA	TGTGCCACTCACTCCACAGGTTACAATCAGCCCCAGCATTTT	CATHSTGYNQPQHF
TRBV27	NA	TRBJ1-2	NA	TGTGCCAGCGCCCCTTTACCCCCCGATTTGCGTGGCTACACCTTC	CASAPLPPDLRGYTF
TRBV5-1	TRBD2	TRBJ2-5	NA	TGCGCCAGCAGCTCCACTAGCGGGAGGGGGGAGACCCAGTACTTC	CASSSTSGRGETQYF
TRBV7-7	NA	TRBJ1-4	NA	TGTGCCAGCAGCTTAAAGACAGAACTGTTTTTT	CASSLKTELFF
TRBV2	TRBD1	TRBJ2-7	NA	TGTGCCAGCAGGGAAAGGTTGGACAGGGGGTACTACGAGCAGTACTTC	CASRERLDRGYYEQYF
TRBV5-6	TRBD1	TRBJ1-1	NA	TGTGCCAGCAGCCGACGGACAGGATCCACTGAAGCTTTCTTT	CASSRRTGSTEAFF
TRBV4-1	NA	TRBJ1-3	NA	TGCGCCAGCAGCCCCTCGGGGAGCTCTGGAAACACCATATATTTT	CASSPSGSSGNTIYF
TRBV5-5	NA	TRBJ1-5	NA	TGTGCCAGCCAGGGGCCTTTTACCGGACCCCAGCATTTT	CASQGPFTGPQHF
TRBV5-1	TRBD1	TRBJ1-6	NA	TGCGCCAGCAGCTTGGGACAGGGGTTTTATAATTCACCCCTCCACTTT	CASSLGQGFYNSPLHF
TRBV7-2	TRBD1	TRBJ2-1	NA	TGTGCCAGCAGTCTCCGGGACAGGGGAAATGAGCAGTTCTTC	CASSLRDRGNEQFF
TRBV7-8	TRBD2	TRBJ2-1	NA	TGTGCCAGCAGCGCGGTTAGGGCTAGCGGGGCTGAGCAGTTCTTC	CASSAVRASGAEQFF
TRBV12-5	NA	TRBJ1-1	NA	TGTGCTAGTGGTTTCGGCACTGAAGCTTTCTTT	CASGFGTEAFF
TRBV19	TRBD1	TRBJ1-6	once	TGTGCCTGCGGACAGGGTGAGTCCTATAATTCACCCCTCCACTTT	CACGQGESYNSPLHF
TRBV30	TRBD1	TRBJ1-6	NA	TGTGCCTGGAGTGTTTTCGTCTCGGGACAGGGAAATTCACCCCTCCACTTT	CAWSVFVSGQGNSPLHF
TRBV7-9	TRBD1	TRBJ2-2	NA	TGTGCCAGCAGCGATAACAGGGGAGACACCGGGGAGCTGTTTTTT	CASSDNRGDTGELFF
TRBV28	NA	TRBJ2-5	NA	TGTGCCAGCAGTTTATTCCAACGAGGGGGGGCCTCAGAGACCCAGTACTTC	CASSLFQRGGASETQYF
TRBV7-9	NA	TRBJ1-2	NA	TGTGCCAGCAGCCCGGCGACAGGCTTAAACTATGGCTACACCTTC	CASSPATGLNYGYTF
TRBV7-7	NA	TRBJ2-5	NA	TGTGCTAGCAGCCGCAGGGGGGTGGCACTTACAGAGACCCAGTACTTC	CASSRRGVALTETQYF
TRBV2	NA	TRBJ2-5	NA	TGTGCCAGCATCCAAGACGGAGTAGATAGTCAAGAGACCCAGTACTTC	CASIQDGVDSQETQYF
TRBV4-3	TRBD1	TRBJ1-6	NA	TGCGCCAGCAGCCAACTTCAAGGACAGGGAAATTCACCCCTCCACTTT	CASSQLQGQGNSPLHF
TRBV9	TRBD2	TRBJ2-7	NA	TGTGCCAGCAGCGTAGGGGAGGGCGGCGAGCAGTACTTC	CASSVGEGGEQYF
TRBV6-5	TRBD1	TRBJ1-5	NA	TGTGCCAGCAGTCCCGGGACAGCGAATCAGCCCCAGCATTTT	CASSPGTANQPQHF
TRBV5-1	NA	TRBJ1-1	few	TGCGCCAGCAGCGACAGAGATTACACTGAAGCTTTCTTT	CASSDRDYTEAFF
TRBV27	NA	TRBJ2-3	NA	TGTGCCAGCAGTCGCGAGGGCAGTAGGAGCACAGATACGCAGTATTTT	CASSREGSRSTDTQYF
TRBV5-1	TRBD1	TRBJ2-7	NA	TGCGCCAGCAGCTTGGGGGACAGGGAGCCCCGGGACGAGCAGTACTTC	CASSLGDREPRDEQYF
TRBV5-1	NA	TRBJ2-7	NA	TGCGCCAGCAGCTTCAGTGGCTACGAGCAGTACTTC	CASSFSGYEQYF
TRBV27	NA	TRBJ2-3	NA	TGTGCCAGCAGTCTCTATACCTTAGTAGAACTAAAGGACTCAGATACGCAGTATTTT	CASSLYTLVELKDSDTQYF
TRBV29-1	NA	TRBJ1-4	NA	TGCAGCGTTGAAGACAGGGGAAAAGAAAAACTGTTTTTT	CSVEDRGKEKLFF
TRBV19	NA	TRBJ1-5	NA	TGTGCCAGTAACGGGGGGAATAGCAATCAGCCCCAGCATTTT	CASNGGNSNQPQHF
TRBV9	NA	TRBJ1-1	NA	TGTGCCAGCAGCACCCAGGGAGGGAACACTGAAGCTTTCTTT	CASSTQGGNTEAFF
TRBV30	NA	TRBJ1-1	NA	TGTGCCTGGAGTGTACTCCACAGGCAGAACACTGAAGCTTTCTTT	CAWSVLHRQNTEAFF
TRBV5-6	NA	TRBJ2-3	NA	TGTGCCAGCAGCTTTGTACAGGGTGGCTCGGATACGCAGTATTTT	CASSFVQGGSDTQYF
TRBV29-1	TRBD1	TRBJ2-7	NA	TGCAGCGTTGACGGGACAGGGTACGAGCAGTACTTC	CSVDGTGYEQYF
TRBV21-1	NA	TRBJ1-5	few	TGTGCCAGCAGCAAAGGTTATGGGGGCATGGCCCAGCATTTT	CASSKGYGGMAQHF
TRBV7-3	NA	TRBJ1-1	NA	TGTGCCAGCAGCTTAACAGGGGCCACTGAAGCTTTCTTT	CASSLTGATEAFF
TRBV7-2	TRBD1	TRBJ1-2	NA	TGTGCCAGCAGCTTAGTTTGGGACAGGGTGGGTGGCTACACCTTC	CASSLVWDRVGGYTF